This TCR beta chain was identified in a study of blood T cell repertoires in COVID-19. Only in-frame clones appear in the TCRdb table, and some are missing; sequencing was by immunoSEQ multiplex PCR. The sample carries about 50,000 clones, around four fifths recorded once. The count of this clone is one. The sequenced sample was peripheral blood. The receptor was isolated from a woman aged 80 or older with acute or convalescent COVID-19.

The CDR3 region is CASSAGGTEAFF. Here the CDR3 DNA reads TGTGCCAGCAGCGCAGGGGGAACTGAAGCTTTCTTT. The chain couples TRBV11-2 to TRBJ1-1; 7 bases are a match to TRBD1. This CDR3 is built from 12 residues. The ends lost 5 bases at V and 5 bases at J; junction bases unmatched: 2. The V gene's germline CDR1 is SGHAT and CDR2 FQNNGV.